This T cell receptor beta chain stems from a study of T cell changes during pregnancy in multiple sclerosis. TCRdb's table, derived via immunoSEQ multiplex PCR, lists solely in-frame clones and lacks some. The sample has roughly 58,000 clones, approximately 94% seen once; the top ten hold about 3.2%. The germline V gene encodes CDR1 MDHEN and CDR2 SYDVKM. The CDR3 extends over 15 amino acids. The V segment lost 5 bases and the J segment 4 bases; nucleotides outside the gene matches: 6. The specimen was CD8+ T cells from peripheral blood mononuclear cells, collected in the third trimester of pregnancy. This TCR derives from a female donor with multiple sclerosis, enrolled in a pregnancy study. The V gene is TRBV28, the J gene TRBJ1-2; 11 positions match TRBD1. Here the CDR3 DNA reads TGTGCCAGCAGTCCCTGGGGACAGGGGGGCTATGGCTACACCTTC. As protein: CASSPWGQGGYGYTF.